Below are 20 T cell receptor beta chains sequenced from a single sample in a study of blood T cell repertoires in COVID-19. Here immunoSEQ multiplex PCR was the method, and the copy in TCRdb shows in-frame clones only, minus some. This sample has 180,000 or so clones; around nine tenths occur once, and the top ten carry 3.7%. Material: peripheral blood. These receptors all stem from a man in his late teens or twenties with active or convalescent COVID-19.

The chain carries TRBV19 and TRBJ2-3; perhaps TRBD2 as D (6 bases). The germline V and J ends were trimmed by 7 bases and 4 bases, with 15 bases remaining between them. The CDR3 extends over 14 amino acids. The germline gives CDR1 LNHDA, CDR2 SQIVND (reference sequence). This CDR3 is CASNGLGSADTQYF. The DNA of the CDR3 is TGTGCCAGTAACGGTCTCGGGAGCGCAGATACGCAGTATTTT.

The chain combines TRBV7-9 with TRBJ2-1; the match to TRBD2 covers 9 bases. Germline V gene data show CDR1 as SEHNR and CDR2 as FQNEAQ (reference sequence). The CDR3 runs to 15 residues. The junction had 10 bases not matched to a gene; V was cut back by 3 bases and J by 10 bases. This CDR3 reads CASSFSGSGDREQFF. DNA for the CDR3: TGTGCCAGCAGCTTTAGCGGGAGCGGAGATAGGGAGCAGTTCTTC.

CDR3 in amino acids: CASRGQPSSYEQYV. The CDR3 coding sequence is TGCGCCAGCCGGGGACAGCCGAGCTCCTACGAGCAGTACGTC. This chain joins TRBV5-1 and TRBJ2-7; 7 positions agree with TRBD1. Germline V CDR1 and CDR2: SGHRS, YFSETQ. Trimming removed 7 bases from V and 0 bases from J; junction bases left unmatched: 7. This CDR3 has 14 residues.

The gene calls are TRBV5-8 and TRBJ1-2; D call uncertain. This CDR3 spans 15 amino acids. With 2 bases removed from V and 2 bases from J, the gap between germline ends came to 13 bases. The germline V gene encodes CDR1 SGHTS and CDR2 YDEGEE. The CDR3 sequence is CASSLYRTRNYGYTF. Written as DNA, the CDR3 is TGTGCCAGCAGCTTATACAGAACTCGAAACTATGGCTACACCTTC.

This rearrangement joins TRBV9 to TRBJ2-2, with 7 bases identical to TRBD1. The CDR3 covers 15 residues. Trimming cost V 3 bases and J 5 bases; bases outside gene matches: 7. Germline V gene data show CDR1 as SGDLS and CDR2 as YYNGEE. The CDR3 spells CASSDRQGGTGELFF. As DNA, the CDR3 is TGTGCCAGCAGCGACAGACAGGGTGGGACCGGGGAGCTGTTTTTT.

V and J are TRBV7-3 and TRBJ2-2; tentatively, D is TRBD2 (6 bases). In germline, CDR1 is SGHTA, CDR2 FQGTGA. Trimming took 6 bases from V and 4 from J, leaving 12 bases between them. The CDR3 is 14 amino acids. The CDR3 sequence: CASRPGGATGELFF. For the CDR3, the DNA is TGTGCCAGCAGACCCGGGGGTGCCACCGGGGAGCTGTTTTTT.

The V and J genes are TRBV7-9 and TRBJ2-5; 10 bases are a match to TRBD2. This CDR3 contains 16 residues. With V trimmed by 4 bases and J by 7 bases, 12 bases remained unmatched. Germline CDR1 and CDR2: SEHNR and FQNEAQ (reference sequence). CDR3 protein: CASSSPLAGDRPTQYF. For the CDR3, the DNA is TGTGCCAGCAGCTCTCCCCTAGCGGGGGATCGACCGACCCAGTACTTC.

The chain links TRBV24-1 to TRBJ1-3; D call uncertain. Trimming cost V 4 bases and J 3 bases, with 6 bases left between them. This CDR3 has 13 residues. Germline V CDR1 and CDR2: KGHDR, SFDVKD. CDR3 nucleotides: TGTGCCACCAGTGACCCCAGTGGAAACACCATATATTTT. Translated, it gives CATSDPSGNTIYF.

The gene calls are TRBV7-2 and TRBJ2-7; the D is unclear. CDR3 length: 13 amino acids. The V gene lost 1 base and the J gene lost 4 bases, with 8 bases spanning the gap. Per the germline V gene, CDR1 is SGHTA and CDR2 is FQGNSA. CDR3 in DNA: TGTGCCAGCAGCTTAGTTCCCGAGTACGAGCAGTACGTC. It is translated as CASSLVPEYEQYV.

The V gene is TRBV7-2, the J gene TRBJ1-6; D gene uncertain. The CDR3 loop spans 17 amino acids. Per the germline V gene, CDR1 is SGHTA and CDR2 is FQGNSA. Trimming pared 1 base from V and 0 bases from J, leaving 10 bases between. CDR3 sequence reads: CASSLVSGSSYNSPLHF. CDR3 coding DNA: TGTGCCAGCAGCTTAGTTTCAGGCAGCTCCTATAATTCACCCCTCCACTTT. Together with reference TRBV7-2 and TRBJ1-6, the CDR3 gives the full variable domain: GAGVSQSPSNKVTEKGKDVELRCDPISGHTALYWYRQSLGQGLEFLIYFQGNSAPDKSGLPSDRFSAERTGGSVSTLTIQRTQQEDSAVYLCASSLVSGSSYNSPLHFGNGTRLTVT.

J is TRBJ1-1 and V is TRBV5-6; D not certain. Trimming pared 7 bases from V and 1 base from J, leaving 14 bases between. Looked up from germline, CDR1 is SGHDT and CDR2 is YYEEEE. CDR3 length equals 14 residues. The CDR3 protein is CASRWRFGNTEAFF. Written as DNA, the CDR3 is TGTGCCAGCCGCTGGAGATTCGGGAACACTGAAGCTTTCTTT.

The chain is built from TRBV11-2 and TRBJ2-1, with 8 nucleotides matching TRBD2. With V trimmed by 5 bases and J by 8 bases, 5 bases remained unmatched. This CDR3 is built from 13 residues. Germline V gene sequence: CDR1 SGHAT, CDR2 FQNNGV. The CDR3 here is CASSTSSGHEQFF. CDR3 coding DNA: TGTGCCAGCAGCACCTCTAGCGGGCATGAGCAGTTCTTC.

The chain combines TRBV5-1 with TRBJ2-3; TRBD2 agrees at 11 bases. The germline gives CDR1 SGHRS, CDR2 YFSETQ. With V trimmed by 4 bases and J by 0 bases, 10 bases remained unmatched. CDR3 size: 18 residues. The CDR3 reads CASSLGTSGTISTDTQYF. The CDR3 DNA reads TGCGCCAGCAGCCTCGGGACTAGCGGAACTATAAGCACAGATACGCAGTATTTT. The full variable domain, with the rest looked up from reference TRBV5-1 and TRBJ2-3, is KAGVTQTPRYLIKTRGQQVTLSCSPISGHRSVSWYQQTPGQGLQFLFEYFSETQRNKGNFPGRFSGRQFSNSRSEMNVSTLELGDSALYLCASSLGTSGTISTDTQYFGPGTRLTVL.

The V and J genes are TRBV2 and TRBJ2-3, with D possibly being TRBD2 (6 bases). V dropped 4 bases and J dropped 1 base, with 12 bases sitting between them. Looked up from germline, CDR1 is SNHLY and CDR2 is FYNNEI. There are 15 residues in the CDR3. This CDR3 is CASSGREYGTDTQYF. CDR3 nucleotides: TGTGCCAGCAGTGGACGGGAGTACGGCACAGATACGCAGTATTTT.

The genes are TRBV27 and TRBJ1-2; D gene unclear. This CDR3 contains 15 residues. The V gene lost 5 bases and the J gene lost 0 bases, with 13 bases spanning the gap. Germline V gene lookup returns CDR1 MNHEY and CDR2 SMNVEV (reference sequence). This CDR3 is CASSGLRASNYGYTF. In DNA, the CDR3 is TGTGCCAGCAGTGGACTCCGGGCTTCTAACTATGGCTACACCTTC.

The chain is built from TRBV27 and TRBJ1-1, with a tentative D call TRBD1 (5 bases). This CDR3 is built from 14 residues. Deletions cut 3 bases from V and 3 bases from J, with 11 bases between. CDR1 is MNHEY, CDR2 SMNVEV, per germline (reference sequence). CDR3 sequence (DNA): TGTGCCAGCAGTTTCACGGGGGGGGACACTGAAGCTTTCTTT. Protein: CASSFTGGDTEAFF.

The chain employs TRBV30 and TRBJ1-2, with TRBD1 as a possible D gene (6 bases). This CDR3 is built from 13 residues. The V end lost 5 bases, the J end lost 7 bases, and 17 bases lay between the germline ends. From germline, CDR1 is GTSNPN and CDR2 SVGIG (reference sequence). This CDR3 reads CAWDTQGVGGYTF. CDR3 bases: TGTGCCTGGGACACACAGGGTGTGGGTGGCTACACCTTC.

The V and J genes are TRBV5-5 and TRBJ2-1, with TRBD2 identical over 9 bases. The germline V gene encodes CDR1 SGHKS and CDR2 YYEKEE (reference sequence). V dropped 9 bases and J dropped 4; count of bases not matched to a gene: 8. This CDR3 spans 14 amino acids. The DNA for the CDR3 is TGTGCCACGGGGACTAGCCATACTTACAATGAGCAGTTCTTC. Translated: CATGTSHTYNEQFF.

This chain uses TRBV28 with TRBJ2-4; 7 nucleotides agree with TRBD2. This CDR3 is built from 14 residues. In germline, CDR1 is MDHEN, CDR2 SYDVKM. With V trimmed by 10 bases and J by 2 bases, 8 bases remained unmatched. The CDR3 bases are TGTGCCACGCAAACCGGGACTACCAAAAACATTCAGTACTTC. This gives the protein CATQTGTTKNIQYF.

The chain joins TRBV9 to TRBJ1-2; perhaps TRBD1 as D (5 bases). Trimming left V 0 bases short and J 7 bases short, with 16 bases between. Per germline, CDR1 SGDLS and CDR2 YYNGEE. There are 15 residues in the CDR3. The CDR3 here is CASSVGSRGSGGYTF. As DNA, the CDR3 is TGTGCCAGCAGCGTAGGATCCCGGGGGTCCGGTGGCTACACCTTC.